The 11 T cell receptor beta chains in this list originate from one sample, sequenced in a study of regulatory T cells in long-lasting Graves disease. Indicated time point: newly diagnosed GD, antithyroid drugs for less than 3 months. From PBMCs, RNA was extracted and then used to make the TCR library. Arm-PCR of CDR3 regions with iRepertoire HTBI primers generated TCR beta libraries. TCRdb re-analysed the multiplex PCR reads in MiXCR, keeping a single row per CDR3 protein. Of 300,000 to 400,000 distinct CDR3 sequences in the sample, 16% are singletons; the top ten hold roughly 30%. The sample was also reused in another study, on T cells in Graves' hyperthyroidism and ophthalmopathy.

The sample consisted of peripheral blood mononuclear cells (PBMCs), taken at new diagnosis, from a patient treated with antithyroid drugs. Every receptor here comes from a middle-aged man with Graves disease.

There are many counts of this clonotype. The chain links TRBV20-1 to TRBJ1-1; D may be TRBD1 (6 bases). Looked up from germline, CDR1 is DFQATT and CDR2 is SNEGSKA (reference sequence). This CDR3 spans 14 amino acids. The V end was cut by 5 bases, the J end by 4 bases, with 17 bases between. CDR3 loop: CSASRGGLGTEAFF. In DNA form, the CDR3 reads TGCAGTGCTTCAAGAGGGGGGCTCGGCACTGAAGCTTTCTTT.

The chain employs TRBV20-1 and TRBJ1-6, with D possibly TRBD1 on 5 matching bases. V gave up 6 bases and J gave up 10 bases, with 16 bases separating them. The CDR3 covers 13 residues. Germline V lookup: CDR1 DFQATT, CDR2 SNEGSKA (reference sequence). The CDR3 region is CSAPVRAPSPLHF. The CDR3 nucleotides read TGCAGTGCCCCCGTCAGGGCCCCCTCACCCCTCCACTTT.

Concerning this clonotype itself: This may stem from a read error, because a much larger clone lies one nucleotide away. In DNA form, the CDR3 reads TGTGCCAGAAGTAGCGGGGGAGATACGCAGTATTTT. Protein: CARSSGGDTQYF. The chain employs TRBV7-9 and TRBJ2-3, with 9 bases identical to TRBD2. Germline CDR1 reads SEHNR; CDR2 reads FQNEAQ (reference sequence). The CDR3 runs to 12 residues. V lost 9 bases to trimming and J lost 5 bases; unmatched junction nucleotides: 3.

The table lists this clonotype with many counts. This chain connects TRBV20-1 to TRBJ1-1; a possible D gene is TRBD1 (6 bases). Trimming removed 1 base at V and 3 bases at J, with 15 bases between. This CDR3 is built from 15 residues. CDR1 and CDR2 (germline): DFQATT, SNEGSKA (reference sequence). CDR3 loop: CSARGQGIGDTEAFF. DNA for the CDR3: TGCAGTGCTAGAGGCCAGGGGATCGGCGACACTGAAGCTTTCTTT.

The chain uses TRBV6-1 and TRBJ2-7, with 14 positions matching TRBD2. The length of the CDR3 is 14 residues. Trimming took 5 bases from V and 9 from J; bases not matched to a gene: 6. The V gene's germline CDR1 is MNHNS and CDR2 SASEGT. As DNA, the CDR3 is TGTGCCAGCAGTCCAAAGACTAGCGGGGGGGTGCAGTACTTC. Its translation: CASSPKTSGGVQYF.

This chain joins TRBV20-1 and TRBJ2-7, with unresolved D. CDR3 size: 12 residues. The V end was cut by 6 bases, the J end by 7 bases, with 16 bases between. The germline CDR1 and CDR2 sequences are DFQATT and SNEGSKA (reference sequence). CDR3 in amino acids: CSAAPEGREQYF. The CDR3 nucleotides are TGCAGTGCCGCCCCGGAAGGGCGAGAGCAGTACTTC.

This clonotype was picked up many times. The J gene is TRBJ2-1, the V gene TRBV24-1; 8 bases line up with TRBD2. The CDR3 totals 16 residues. J gave up 4 bases and V 3 bases, and 7 bases lay outside the gene matches. The germline gives CDR1 KGHDR, CDR2 SFDVKD. This chain's CDR3 is CATSDRASGLYNEQFF. The CDR3 DNA follows: TGTGCCACCAGTGATCGGGCTAGCGGGCTATACAATGAGCAGTTCTTC.

This clonotype was observed many times. The chain uses TRBV2 and TRBJ2-2; 7 nucleotides agree with TRBD1. Trimming at V came to 4 bases and at J to 6 bases, leaving 5 bases not matched to a gene. Germline loops: CDR1 SNHLY, CDR2 FYNNEI. The CDR3 consists of 14 residues. CDR3 coding DNA: TGTGCCAGCAGTGGACAGGGTGGCGCCGGGGAGCTGTTTTTT. It specifies CASSGQGGAGELFF.

At least ten counts were recorded for this clonotype. The genes are TRBV20-1 and TRBJ2-3; TRBD2 matches 13 bases. Germline V gene data show CDR1 as DFQATT and CDR2 as SNEGSKA (reference sequence). V was pared by 4 bases and J by 5 bases, with 6 bases of the junction left unmatched. The CDR3 runs 15 residues. CDR3 sequence: CSAITSGGALDTQYF. The CDR3 nucleotides read TGCAGTGCTATAACTAGCGGGGGGGCCTTAGATACGCAGTATTTT.

With respect to this clonotype: Since a much larger clone is just one base distant, this may be a read error. The rearrangement links TRBV20-1 to TRBJ2-7; tentatively, D is TRBD2 (6 bases). The CDR3 has 12 residues. CDR1 is DFQATT and CDR2 is SNEGSKA in the germline V gene (reference sequence). CDR3 in DNA: TGCCGTGCCTTACGGGGGTCAAGCGAGCAGTACTTC. Translation gives CRALRGSSEQYF.

Many counts were recorded for this clonotype. The chain uses TRBV4-2 and TRBJ2-7, with 7 nucleotides matching TRBD1. This CDR3 contains 14 residues. The germline CDR1 and CDR2 sequences are LGHNA and YNFKEQ. With 4 bases clipped from V and 3 bases from J, the junction kept 6 bases outside the gene matches. CDR3 nucleotide sequence: TGTGCCAGCAGCCCGGACAGGCAGAACTACGAGCAGTACTTC. Translated, it gives CASSPDRQNYEQYF.